The T cell receptor (beta chain) under discussion was sequenced for a study of T cell repertoires in cytomegalovirus infection. For the study at large: Evidence of both CMV infection and a matching HLA type came from public TCR beta signatures. Regarding the study as a whole: CMV-specific TCR beta clonotypes restricted by HLA-C dominated the ex vivo response. Identification of carriers of CMV plus the relevant HLA was performed using cumulative public TCR beta family frequency.

This clonotype was found a few times. Its antigen is as yet unknown. MiXCR, applied by TCRdb to the reads, yields one record per CDR3 protein. The sample consists of 600,000 to 700,000 distinct CDR3 sequences, about 30% of them appearing once. Here the sequenced sample was cultured PBMCs, taken from culture after CMV antigen stimulation. This receptor was taken from a human donor in good health (CMV status not recorded). Some clones in this sample may be carry-over from other donors' samples.

This CDR3 is CASSVLRGSYNEQFF. As DNA, the CDR3 is TGTGCCAGCAGTGTCCTCCGGGGCTCCTACAATGAGCAGTTCTTC. V and J are TRBV28 and TRBJ2-1; D possibly corresponds to TRBD2 (5 bases). V lost 5 bases and J lost 0, with 11 bases in between. CDR1 is MDHEN and CDR2 is SYDVKM in the germline V gene. The CDR3 covers 15 residues.